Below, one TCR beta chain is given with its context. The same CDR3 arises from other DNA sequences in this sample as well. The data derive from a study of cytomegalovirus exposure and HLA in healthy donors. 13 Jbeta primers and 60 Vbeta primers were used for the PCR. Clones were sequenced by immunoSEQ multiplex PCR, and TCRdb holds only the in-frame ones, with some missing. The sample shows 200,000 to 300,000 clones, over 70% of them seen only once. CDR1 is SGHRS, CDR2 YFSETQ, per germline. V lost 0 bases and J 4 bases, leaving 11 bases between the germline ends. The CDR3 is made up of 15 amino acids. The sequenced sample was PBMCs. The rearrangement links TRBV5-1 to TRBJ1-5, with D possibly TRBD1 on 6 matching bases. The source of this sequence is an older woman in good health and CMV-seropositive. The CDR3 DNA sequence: TGCGCCAGCAGCTTGGAGGGGGGGCGAAATCAGCCCCAGCATTTT. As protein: CASSLEGGRNQPQHF.